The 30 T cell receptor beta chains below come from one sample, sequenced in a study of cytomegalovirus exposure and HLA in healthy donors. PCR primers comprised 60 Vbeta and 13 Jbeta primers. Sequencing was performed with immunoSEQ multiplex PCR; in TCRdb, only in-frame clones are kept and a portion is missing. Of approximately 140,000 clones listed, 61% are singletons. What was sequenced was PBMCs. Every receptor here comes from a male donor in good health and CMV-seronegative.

CDR3 sequence reads: CASSISAGLSETQYF. CDR3 DNA sequence: TGTGCCAGTAGTATCTCAGCGGGGCTATCAGAGACCCAGTACTTC. This chain joins TRBV19 and TRBJ2-5; TRBD2 matches 7 bases. Germline V gene sequence: CDR1 LNHDA, CDR2 SQIVND (reference sequence). This CDR3 has 15 residues. Trimming removed 3 bases from V and 4 bases from J; junction bases left unmatched: 8.

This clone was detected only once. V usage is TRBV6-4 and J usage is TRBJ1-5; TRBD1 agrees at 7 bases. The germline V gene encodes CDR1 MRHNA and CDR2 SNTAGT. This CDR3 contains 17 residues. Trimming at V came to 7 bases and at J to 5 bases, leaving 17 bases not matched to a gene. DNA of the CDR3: TGTGCCAGCATCACCCCTGGCGAACAGGGGAATGATCAGCCCCAGCATTTT. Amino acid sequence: CASITPGEQGNDQPQHF.

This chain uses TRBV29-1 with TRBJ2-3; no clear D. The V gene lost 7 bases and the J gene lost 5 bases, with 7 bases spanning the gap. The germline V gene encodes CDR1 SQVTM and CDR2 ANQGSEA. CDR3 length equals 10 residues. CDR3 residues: CSAFRDTQYF. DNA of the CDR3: TGCAGCGCCTTCAGAGATACGCAGTATTTT.

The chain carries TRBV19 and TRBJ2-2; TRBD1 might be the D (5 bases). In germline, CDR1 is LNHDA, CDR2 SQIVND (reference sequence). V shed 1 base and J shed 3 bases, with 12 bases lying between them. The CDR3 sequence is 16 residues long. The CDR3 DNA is TGTGCCAGTAGTATAGCAGGGAAGGTTTACACCGGGGAGCTGTTTTTT. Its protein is CASSIAGKVYTGELFF.

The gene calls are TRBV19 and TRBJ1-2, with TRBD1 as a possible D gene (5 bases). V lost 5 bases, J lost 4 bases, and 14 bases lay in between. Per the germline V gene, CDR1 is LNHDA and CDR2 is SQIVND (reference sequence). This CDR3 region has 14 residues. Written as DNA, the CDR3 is TGTGCCAGTAGTGCCCAGACAGCCTCCTATGGCTACACCTTC. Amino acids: CASSAQTASYGYTF.

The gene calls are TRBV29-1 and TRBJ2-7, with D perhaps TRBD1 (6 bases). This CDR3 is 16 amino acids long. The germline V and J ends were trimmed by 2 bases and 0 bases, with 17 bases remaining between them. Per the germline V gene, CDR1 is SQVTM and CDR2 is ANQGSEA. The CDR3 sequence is CSVERTGRPLSYEQYF. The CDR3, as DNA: TGCAGCGTTGAACGAACAGGGAGACCCCTCTCCTACGAGCAGTACTTC.

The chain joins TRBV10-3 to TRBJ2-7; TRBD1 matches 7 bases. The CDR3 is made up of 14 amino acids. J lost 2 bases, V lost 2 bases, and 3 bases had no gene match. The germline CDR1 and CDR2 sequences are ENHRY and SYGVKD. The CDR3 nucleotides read TGTGCCATCAGTGAGGGGCAGGGGGCCTACGAGCAGTACTTC. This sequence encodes CAISEGQGAYEQYF.

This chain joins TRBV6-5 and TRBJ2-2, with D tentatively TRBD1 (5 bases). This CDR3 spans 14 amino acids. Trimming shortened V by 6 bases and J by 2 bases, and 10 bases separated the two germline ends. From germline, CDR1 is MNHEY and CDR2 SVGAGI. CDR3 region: CASRTDRNTGELFF. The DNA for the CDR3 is TGTGCCAGCAGAACCGACAGAAACACCGGGGAGCTGTTTTTT.

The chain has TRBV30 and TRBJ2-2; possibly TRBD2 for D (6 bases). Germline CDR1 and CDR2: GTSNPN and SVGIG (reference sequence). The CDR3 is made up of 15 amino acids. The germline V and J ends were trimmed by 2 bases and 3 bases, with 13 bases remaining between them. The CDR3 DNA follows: TGTGCCTGGAGTTATCGGCGGGGCTACACCGGGGAGCTGTTTTTT. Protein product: CAWSYRRGYTGELFF.

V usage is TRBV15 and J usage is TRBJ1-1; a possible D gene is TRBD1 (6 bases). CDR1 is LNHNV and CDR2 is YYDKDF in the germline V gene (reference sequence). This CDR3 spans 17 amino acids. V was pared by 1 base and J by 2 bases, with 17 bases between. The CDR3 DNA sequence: TGTGCCACCAGCAGAGGGTTAGGGGGTCCCTATAACACTGAAGCTTTCTTT. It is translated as CATSRGLGGPYNTEAFF.

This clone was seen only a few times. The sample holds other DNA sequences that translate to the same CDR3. The CDR3 sequence is CSVSGGNTEAFF. The DNA for the CDR3 is TGCAGCGTTTCGGGGGGGAACACTGAAGCTTTCTTT. J is TRBJ1-1 and V is TRBV29-1, with TRBD1 as a possible D gene (5 bases). The germline gives CDR1 SQVTM, CDR2 ANQGSEA. This CDR3 spans 12 amino acids. The V and J ends lost 5 bases and 1 base respectively, with 8 bases between them.

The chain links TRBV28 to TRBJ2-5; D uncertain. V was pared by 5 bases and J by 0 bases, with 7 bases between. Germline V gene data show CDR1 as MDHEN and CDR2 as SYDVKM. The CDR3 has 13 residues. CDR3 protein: CASSTRNQETQYF. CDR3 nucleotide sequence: TGTGCCAGCAGTACTCGAAACCAAGAGACCCAGTACTTC.

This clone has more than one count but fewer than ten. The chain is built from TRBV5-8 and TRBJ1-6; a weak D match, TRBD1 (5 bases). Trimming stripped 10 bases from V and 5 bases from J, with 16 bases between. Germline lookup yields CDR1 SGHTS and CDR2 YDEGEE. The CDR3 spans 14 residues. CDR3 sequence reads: CAGDGGENNSPLHF. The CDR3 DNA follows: TGTGCCGGGGACGGGGGTGAGAATAATTCACCCCTCCACTTT.

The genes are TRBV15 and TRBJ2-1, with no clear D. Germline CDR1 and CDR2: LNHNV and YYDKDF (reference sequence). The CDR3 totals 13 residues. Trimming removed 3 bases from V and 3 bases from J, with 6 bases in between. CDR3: CATSSGVYNEQFF. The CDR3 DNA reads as TGTGCCACCAGCAGCGGAGTCTACAATGAGCAGTTCTTC.

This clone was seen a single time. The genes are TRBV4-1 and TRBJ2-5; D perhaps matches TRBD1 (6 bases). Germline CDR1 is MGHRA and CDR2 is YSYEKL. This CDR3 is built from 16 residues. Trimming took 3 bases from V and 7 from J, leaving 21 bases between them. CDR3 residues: CASSQNREPPSGTQYF. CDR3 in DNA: TGCGCCAGCAGCCAGAACAGGGAACCCCCCAGCGGGACCCAGTACTTC.

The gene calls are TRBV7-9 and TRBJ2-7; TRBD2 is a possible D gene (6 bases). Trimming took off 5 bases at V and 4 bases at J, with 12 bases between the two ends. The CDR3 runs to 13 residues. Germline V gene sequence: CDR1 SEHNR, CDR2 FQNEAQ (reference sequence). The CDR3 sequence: CASSPGVRYEQYF. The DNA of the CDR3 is TGTGCCAGCAGCCCGGGGGTTAGGTACGAGCAGTACTTC.

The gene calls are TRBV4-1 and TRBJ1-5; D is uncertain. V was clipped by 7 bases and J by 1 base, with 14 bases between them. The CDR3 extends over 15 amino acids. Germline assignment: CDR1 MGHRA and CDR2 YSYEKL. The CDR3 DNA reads TGCGCCAGCACCCTCTACGTCGGGAGCAATCAGCCCCAGCATTTT. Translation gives CASTLYVGSNQPQHF.

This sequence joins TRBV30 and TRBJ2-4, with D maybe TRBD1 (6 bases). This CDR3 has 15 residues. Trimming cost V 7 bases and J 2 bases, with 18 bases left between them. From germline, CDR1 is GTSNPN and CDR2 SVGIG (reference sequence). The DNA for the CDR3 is TGTGCCTCGATCCGACCCAGGGGAACCAAAAACATTCAGTACTTC. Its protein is CASIRPRGTKNIQYF.

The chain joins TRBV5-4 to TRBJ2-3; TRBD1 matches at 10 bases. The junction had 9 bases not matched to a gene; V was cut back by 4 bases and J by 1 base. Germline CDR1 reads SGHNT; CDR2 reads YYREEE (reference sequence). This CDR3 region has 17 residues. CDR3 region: CASSPTAGTGGTDTQYF. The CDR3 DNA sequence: TGTGCCAGCAGCCCAACCGCCGGGACAGGGGGCACAGATACGCAGTATTTT.

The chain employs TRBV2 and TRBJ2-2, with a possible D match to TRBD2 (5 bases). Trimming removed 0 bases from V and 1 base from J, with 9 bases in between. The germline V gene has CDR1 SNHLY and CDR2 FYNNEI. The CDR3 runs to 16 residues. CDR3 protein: CASSEAKGLNTGELFF. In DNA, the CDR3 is TGTGCCAGCAGTGAAGCGAAAGGACTGAACACCGGGGAGCTGTTTTTT.

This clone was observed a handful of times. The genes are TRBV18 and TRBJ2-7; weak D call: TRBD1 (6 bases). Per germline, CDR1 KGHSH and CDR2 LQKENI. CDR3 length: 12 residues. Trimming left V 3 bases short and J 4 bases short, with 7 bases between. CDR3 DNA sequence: TGTGCCAGCTCACCCACAGGGTACGAGCAGTACTTC. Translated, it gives CASSPTGYEQYF.

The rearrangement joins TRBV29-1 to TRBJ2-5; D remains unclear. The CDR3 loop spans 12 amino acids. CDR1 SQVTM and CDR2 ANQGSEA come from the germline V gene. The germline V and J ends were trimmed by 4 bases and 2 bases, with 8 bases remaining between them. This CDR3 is CSVVFLQETQYF. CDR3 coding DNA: TGCAGCGTTGTTTTCTTGCAAGAGACCCAGTACTTC.

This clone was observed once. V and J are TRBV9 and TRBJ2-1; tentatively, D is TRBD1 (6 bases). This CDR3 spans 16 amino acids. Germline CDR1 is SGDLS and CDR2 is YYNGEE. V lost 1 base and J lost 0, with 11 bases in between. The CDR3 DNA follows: TGTGCCAGCAGCGTAACAGGGTCGAGCTCCTACAATGAGCAGTTCTTC. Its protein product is CASSVTGSSSYNEQFF.

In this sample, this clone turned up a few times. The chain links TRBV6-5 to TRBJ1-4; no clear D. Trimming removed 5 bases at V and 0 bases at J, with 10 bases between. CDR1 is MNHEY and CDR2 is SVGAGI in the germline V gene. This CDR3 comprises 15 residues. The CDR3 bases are TGTGCCAGCAGTAAGAGGGCGGCAACTAATGAAAAACTGTTTTTT. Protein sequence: CASSKRAATNEKLFF.

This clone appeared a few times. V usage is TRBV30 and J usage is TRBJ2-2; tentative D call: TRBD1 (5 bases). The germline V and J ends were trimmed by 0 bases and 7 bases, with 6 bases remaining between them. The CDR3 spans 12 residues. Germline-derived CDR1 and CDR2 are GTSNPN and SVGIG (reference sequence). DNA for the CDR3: TGTGCCTGGAGTGTAGGGGTCGGGGAGCTGTTTTTT. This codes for CAWSVGVGELFF.

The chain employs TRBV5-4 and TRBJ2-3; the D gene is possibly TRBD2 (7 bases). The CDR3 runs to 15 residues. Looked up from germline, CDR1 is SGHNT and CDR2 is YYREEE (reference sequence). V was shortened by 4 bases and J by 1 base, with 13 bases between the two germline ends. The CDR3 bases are TGTGCCAGCAGCCTCGGGGGGCTGGGCACAGATACGCAGTATTTT. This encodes CASSLGGLGTDTQYF.

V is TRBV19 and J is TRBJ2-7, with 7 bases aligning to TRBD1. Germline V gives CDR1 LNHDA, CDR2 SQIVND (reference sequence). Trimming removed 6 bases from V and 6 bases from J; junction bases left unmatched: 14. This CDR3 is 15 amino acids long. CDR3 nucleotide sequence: TGTGCCAGTAGCATAAGGGGGCGCCCCTTTGGCGAGCAGTACTTC. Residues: CASSIRGRPFGEQYF.

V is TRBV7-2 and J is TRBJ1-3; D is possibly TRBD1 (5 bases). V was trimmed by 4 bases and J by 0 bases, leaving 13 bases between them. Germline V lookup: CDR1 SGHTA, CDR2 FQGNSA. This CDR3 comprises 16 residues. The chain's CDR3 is CASSWLQESSGNTIYF. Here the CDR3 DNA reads TGTGCCAGCAGCTGGCTACAGGAGAGCTCTGGAAACACCATATATTTT. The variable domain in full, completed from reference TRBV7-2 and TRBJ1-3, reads GAGVSQSPSNKVTEKGKDVELRCDPISGHTALYWYRQSLGQGLEFLIYFQGNSAPDKSGLPSDRFSAERTGGSVSTLTIQRTQQEDSAVYLCASSWLQESSGNTIYFGEGSWLTVV.

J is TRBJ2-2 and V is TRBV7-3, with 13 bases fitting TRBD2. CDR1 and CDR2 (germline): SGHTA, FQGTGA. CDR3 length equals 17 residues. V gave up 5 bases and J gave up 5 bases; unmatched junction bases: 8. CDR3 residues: CASSMPGLAGITGELFF. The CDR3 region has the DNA TGTGCCAGCAGCATGCCGGGACTAGCGGGGATAACCGGGGAGCTGTTTTTT. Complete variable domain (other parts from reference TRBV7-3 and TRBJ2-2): GAGVSQTPSNKVTEKGKYVELRCDPISGHTALYWYRQSLGQGPEFLIYFQGTGAADDSGLPNDRFFAVRPEGSVSTLKIQRTERGDSAVYLCASSMPGLAGITGELFFGEGSRLTVL.

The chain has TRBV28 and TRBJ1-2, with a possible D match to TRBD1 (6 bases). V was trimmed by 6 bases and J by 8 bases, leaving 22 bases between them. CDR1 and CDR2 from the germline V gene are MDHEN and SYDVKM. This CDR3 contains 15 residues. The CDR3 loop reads CASSVTGSTRSGYTF. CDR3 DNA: TGTGCCAGCAGCGTGACAGGTTCTACCCGGTCAGGCTACACCTTC.